This TCR beta chain originates from a study of blood T cell repertoires in COVID-19. On the study more broadly: Donors in the United States, Italy and Spain gave samples during acute or convalescent COVID-19.

V lost 0 bases and J lost 6; bases outside the gene matches: 6. The germline gives CDR1 SGHNT, CDR2 YYREEE (reference sequence). This CDR3 contains 15 residues. Data came from immunoSEQ multiplex PCR; TCRdb stores just in-frame clones and leaves some out. The sample carries about 200,000 clones, 88% recorded once. This clonotype was obtained from a man between 18 and 29 years old with active or convalescent COVID-19. The chain employs TRBV5-4 and TRBJ2-4, with 7 bases matching TRBD1. Sample: peripheral blood. The CDR3 DNA is TGTGCCAGCAGCTTGGCCGGGACAGAGGGAAACATTCAGTACTTC. Amino acid sequence: CASSLAGTEGNIQYF. Drawing the rest from reference TRBV5-4 and TRBJ2-4, the complete variable domain is ETGVTQSPTHLIKTRGQQVTLRCSSQSGHNTVSWYQQALGQGPQFIFQYYREEENGRGNFPPRFSGLQFPNYSSELNVNALELDDSALYLCASSLAGTEGNIQYFGAGTRLSVL.